The entry that follows covers one TCR beta chain sequence. This sample stems from a study of T cell changes during pregnancy in multiple sclerosis. This CDR3 has 15 residues. CDR1 and CDR2 from the germline V gene are MNHEY and SVGAGI. The J segment lost 2 bases and the V segment lost 0 bases, leaving 4 bases of the junction unmatched. This table comes from immunoSEQ multiplex PCR, and its TCRdb copy is limited to in-frame clones, with some not included. The sample comprises tens of thousands of clones, roughly 94% of which are singletons, and 0.7% to 1% rests with the top ten. The rearrangement uses TRBV6-5 and TRBJ2-7; TRBD1 aligns across 7 bases. The receptor's source is a female donor with multiple sclerosis, enrolled in a pregnancy study. This sample comprised peripheral blood, obtained in the third trimester of pregnancy. CDR3 region: CASSYSGTDAYEQYF. Here the CDR3 DNA reads TGTGCCAGCAGTTACTCTGGGACAGATGCCTACGAGCAGTACTTC.